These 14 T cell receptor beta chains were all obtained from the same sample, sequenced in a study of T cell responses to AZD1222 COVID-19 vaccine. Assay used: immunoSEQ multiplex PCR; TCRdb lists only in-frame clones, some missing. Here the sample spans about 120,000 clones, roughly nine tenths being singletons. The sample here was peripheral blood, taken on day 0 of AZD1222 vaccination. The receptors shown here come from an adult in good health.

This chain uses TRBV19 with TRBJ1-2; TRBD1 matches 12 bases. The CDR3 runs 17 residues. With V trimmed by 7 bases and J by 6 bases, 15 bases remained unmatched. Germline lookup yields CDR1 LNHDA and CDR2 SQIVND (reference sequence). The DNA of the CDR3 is TGTGCCAGTACCTTCCCCGGGACAGGGGGCGCCCCGGATGGCTACACCTTC. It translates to CASTFPGTGGAPDGYTF.

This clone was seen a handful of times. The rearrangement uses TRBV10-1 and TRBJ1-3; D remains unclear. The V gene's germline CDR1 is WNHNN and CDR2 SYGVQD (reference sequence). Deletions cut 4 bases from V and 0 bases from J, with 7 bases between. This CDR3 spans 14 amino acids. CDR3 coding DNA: TGCGCCAGCAGTGGCGGGATCTCTGGAAACACCATATATTTT. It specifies CASSGGISGNTIYF.

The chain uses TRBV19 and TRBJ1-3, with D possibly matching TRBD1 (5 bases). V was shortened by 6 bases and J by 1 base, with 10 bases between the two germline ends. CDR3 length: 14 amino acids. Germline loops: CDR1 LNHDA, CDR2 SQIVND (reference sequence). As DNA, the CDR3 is TGTGCCAGTAGCTCGACAGTTTCTGGAAACACCATATATTTT. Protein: CASSSTVSGNTIYF.

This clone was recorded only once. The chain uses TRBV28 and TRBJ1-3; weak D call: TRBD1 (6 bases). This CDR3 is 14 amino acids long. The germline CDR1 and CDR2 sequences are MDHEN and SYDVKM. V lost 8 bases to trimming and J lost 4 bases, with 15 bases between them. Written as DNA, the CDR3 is TGTGCCAGCGAGAACAGGGCTACAGGAAACACCATATATTTT. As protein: CASENRATGNTIYF. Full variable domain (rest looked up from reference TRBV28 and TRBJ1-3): DVKVTQSSRYLVKRTGEKVFLECVQDMDHENMFWYRQDPGLGLRLIYFSYDVKMKEKGDIPEGYSVSREKKERFSLILESASTNQTSMYLCASENRATGNTIYFGEGSWLTVV.

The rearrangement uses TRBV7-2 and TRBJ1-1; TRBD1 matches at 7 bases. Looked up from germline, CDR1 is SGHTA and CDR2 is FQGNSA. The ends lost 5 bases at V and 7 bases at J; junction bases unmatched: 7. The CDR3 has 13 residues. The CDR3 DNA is TGTGCCAGCAGCCCAGGGGGAAGGGTTGAAGCTTTCTTT. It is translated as CASSPGGRVEAFF.

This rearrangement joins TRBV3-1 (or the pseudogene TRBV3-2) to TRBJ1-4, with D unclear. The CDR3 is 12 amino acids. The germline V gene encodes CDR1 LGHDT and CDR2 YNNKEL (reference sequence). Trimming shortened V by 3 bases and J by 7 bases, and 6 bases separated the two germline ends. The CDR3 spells CASSQSLEKLFF. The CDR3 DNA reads TGTGCCAGCAGCCAGTCCCTTGAAAAACTGTTTTTT.

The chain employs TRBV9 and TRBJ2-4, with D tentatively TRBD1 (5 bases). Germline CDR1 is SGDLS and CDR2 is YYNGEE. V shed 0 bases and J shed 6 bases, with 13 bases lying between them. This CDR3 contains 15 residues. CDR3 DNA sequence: TGTGCCAGCAGCGTAGGTGTAGGGGTTGGAAACATTCAGTACTTC. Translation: CASSVGVGVGNIQYF.

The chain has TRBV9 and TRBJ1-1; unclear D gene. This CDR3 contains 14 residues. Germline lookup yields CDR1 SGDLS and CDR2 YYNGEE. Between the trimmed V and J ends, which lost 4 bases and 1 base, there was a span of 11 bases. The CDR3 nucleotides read TGTGCCAGCAGCCCCGGGCTGACGAACACTGAAGCTTTCTTT. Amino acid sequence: CASSPGLTNTEAFF.

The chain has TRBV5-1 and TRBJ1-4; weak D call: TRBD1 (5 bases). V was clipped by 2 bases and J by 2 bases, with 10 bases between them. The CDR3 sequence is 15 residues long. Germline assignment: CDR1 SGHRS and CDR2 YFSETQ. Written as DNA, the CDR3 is TGCGCCAGCAGCTTCGGTGGGGGGACTAATGAAAAACTGTTTTTT. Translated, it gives CASSFGGGTNEKLFF. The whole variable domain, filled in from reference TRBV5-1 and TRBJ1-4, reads KAGVTQTPRYLIKTRGQQVTLSCSPISGHRSVSWYQQTPGQGLQFLFEYFSETQRNKGNFPGRFSGRQFSNSRSEMNVSTLELGDSALYLCASSFGGGTNEKLFFGSGTQLSVL.

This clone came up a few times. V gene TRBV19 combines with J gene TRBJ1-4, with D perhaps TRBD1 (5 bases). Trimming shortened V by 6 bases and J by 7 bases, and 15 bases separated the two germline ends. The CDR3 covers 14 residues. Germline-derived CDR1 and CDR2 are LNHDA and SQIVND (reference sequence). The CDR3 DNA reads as TGTGCCAGTAGAGACAGCGGGAAGGCTGAAAAACTGTTTTTT. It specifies CASRDSGKAEKLFF.

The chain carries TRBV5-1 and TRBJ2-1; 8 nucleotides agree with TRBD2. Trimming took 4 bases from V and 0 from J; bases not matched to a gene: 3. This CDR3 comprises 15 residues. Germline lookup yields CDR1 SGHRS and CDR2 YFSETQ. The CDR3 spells CASSPGTSSYNEQFF. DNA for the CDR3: TGCGCCAGCAGCCCTGGGACTAGCTCCTACAATGAGCAGTTCTTC.

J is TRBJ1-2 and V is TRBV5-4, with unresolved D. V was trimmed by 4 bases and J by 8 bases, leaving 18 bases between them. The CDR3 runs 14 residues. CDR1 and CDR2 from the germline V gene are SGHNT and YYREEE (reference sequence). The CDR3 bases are TGTGCCAGCAGCCCCTCATTAGGTTTGGGGGGCTACACCTTC. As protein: CASSPSLGLGGYTF. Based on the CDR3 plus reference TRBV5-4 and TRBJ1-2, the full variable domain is ETGVTQSPTHLIKTRGQQVTLRCSSQSGHNTVSWYQQALGQGPQFIFQYYREEENGRGNFPPRFSGLQFPNYSSELNVNALELDDSALYLCASSPSLGLGGYTFGSGTRLTVV.

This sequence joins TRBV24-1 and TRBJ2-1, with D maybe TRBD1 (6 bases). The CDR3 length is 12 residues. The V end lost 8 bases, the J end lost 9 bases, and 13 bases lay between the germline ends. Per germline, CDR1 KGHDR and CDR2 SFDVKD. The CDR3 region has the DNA TGTGCCACCAAGGGGGACCGGATTGAGCAGTTCTTC. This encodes CATKGDRIEQFF.

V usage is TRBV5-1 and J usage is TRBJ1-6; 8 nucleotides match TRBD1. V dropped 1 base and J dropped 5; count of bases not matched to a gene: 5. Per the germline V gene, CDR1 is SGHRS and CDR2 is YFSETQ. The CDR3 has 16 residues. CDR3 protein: CASSLRPGQDNSPLHF. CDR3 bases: TGCGCCAGCAGCTTGCGTCCGGGACAGGATAATTCACCCCTCCACTTT. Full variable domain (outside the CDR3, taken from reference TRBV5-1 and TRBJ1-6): KAGVTQTPRYLIKTRGQQVTLSCSPISGHRSVSWYQQTPGQGLQFLFEYFSETQRNKGNFPGRFSGRQFSNSRSEMNVSTLELGDSALYLCASSLRPGQDNSPLHFGNGTRLTVT.